This T cell receptor (beta chain) was sequenced for a study of cytomegalovirus exposure and HLA in healthy donors. The PCR ran on 60 Vbeta and 13 Jbeta primers. Clones were read by immunoSEQ multiplex PCR, and TCRdb kept only the in-frame ones, dropping some. The data hold around 150,000 clones, with just under 80% observed a single time. The V end was cut by 0 bases, the J end by 4 bases, with 13 bases between. This CDR3 spans 16 amino acids. Germline lookup yields CDR1 MNHEY and CDR2 SVGAGI. This clone was counted once. The sequence was collected from a man younger than 40 in good health. The specimen sequenced was PBMCs. The chain couples TRBV6-5 to TRBJ2-1; D gene uncertain. In DNA form, the CDR3 reads TGTGCCAGCAGTTACTCGGTCAGTCCTTCTTACAATGAGCAGTTCTTC. This codes for CASSYSVSPSYNEQFF.